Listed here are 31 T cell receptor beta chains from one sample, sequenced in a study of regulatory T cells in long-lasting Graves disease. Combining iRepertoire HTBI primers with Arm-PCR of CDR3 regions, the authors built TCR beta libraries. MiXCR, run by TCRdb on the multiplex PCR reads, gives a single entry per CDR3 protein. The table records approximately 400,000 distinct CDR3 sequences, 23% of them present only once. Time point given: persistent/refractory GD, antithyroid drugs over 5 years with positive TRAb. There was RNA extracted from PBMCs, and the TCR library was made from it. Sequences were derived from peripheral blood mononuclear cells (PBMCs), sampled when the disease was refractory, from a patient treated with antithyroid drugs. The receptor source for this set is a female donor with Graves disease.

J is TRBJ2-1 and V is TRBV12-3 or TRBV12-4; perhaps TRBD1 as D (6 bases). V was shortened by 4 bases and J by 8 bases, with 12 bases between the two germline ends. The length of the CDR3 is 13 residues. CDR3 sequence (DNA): TGTGCCAGCAGTTCAGGGGCTTTGGATGAGCAGTTCTTC. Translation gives CASSSGALDEQFF.

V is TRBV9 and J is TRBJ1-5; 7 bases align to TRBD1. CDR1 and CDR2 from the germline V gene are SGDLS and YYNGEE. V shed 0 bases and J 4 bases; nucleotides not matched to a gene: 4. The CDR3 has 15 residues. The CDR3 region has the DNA TGTGCCAGCAGCGTAGAAGGGGACAGAAATCAGCCCCAGCATTTT. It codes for CASSVEGDRNQPQHF.

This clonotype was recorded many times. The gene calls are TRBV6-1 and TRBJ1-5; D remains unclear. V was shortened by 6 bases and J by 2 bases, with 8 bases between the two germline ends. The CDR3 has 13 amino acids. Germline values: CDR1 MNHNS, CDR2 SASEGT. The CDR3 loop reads CASRPGGNQPQHF. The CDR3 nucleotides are TGTGCCAGCAGACCCGGGGGCAATCAGCCCCAGCATTTT.

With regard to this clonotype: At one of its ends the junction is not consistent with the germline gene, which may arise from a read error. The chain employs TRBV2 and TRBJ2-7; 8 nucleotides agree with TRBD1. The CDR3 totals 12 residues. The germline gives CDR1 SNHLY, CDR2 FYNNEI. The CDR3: CASSEEGTGPHF. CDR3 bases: TGTGCCAGCAGTGAAGAGGGGACAGGTCCTCACTTC.

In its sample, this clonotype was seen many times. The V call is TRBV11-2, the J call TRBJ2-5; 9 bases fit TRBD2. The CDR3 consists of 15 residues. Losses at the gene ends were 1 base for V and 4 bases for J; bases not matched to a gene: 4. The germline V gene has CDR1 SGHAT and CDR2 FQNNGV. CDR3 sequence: CASSLVAGEVETQYF. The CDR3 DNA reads TGTGCCAGCAGCTTAGTAGCGGGAGAGGTAGAGACCCAGTACTTC. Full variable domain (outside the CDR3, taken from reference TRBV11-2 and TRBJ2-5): EAGVAQSPRYKIIEKRQSVAFWCNPISGHATLYWYQQILGQGPKLLIQFQNNGVVDDSQLPKDRFSAERLKGVDSTLKIQPAKLEDSAVYLCASSLVAGEVETQYFGPGTRLLVL.

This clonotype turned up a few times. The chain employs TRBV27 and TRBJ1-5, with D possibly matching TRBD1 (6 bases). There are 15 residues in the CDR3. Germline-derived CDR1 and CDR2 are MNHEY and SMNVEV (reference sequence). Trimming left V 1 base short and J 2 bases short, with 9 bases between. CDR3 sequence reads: CASSLWGAGNQPQHF. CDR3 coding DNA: TGTGCCAGCAGTTTATGGGGGGCGGGCAATCAGCCCCAGCATTTT.

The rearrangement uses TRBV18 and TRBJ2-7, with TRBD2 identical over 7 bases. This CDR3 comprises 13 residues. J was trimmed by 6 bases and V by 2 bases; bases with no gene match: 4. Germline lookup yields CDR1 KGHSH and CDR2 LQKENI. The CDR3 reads CASSPGGRSEQYF. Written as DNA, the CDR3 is TGTGCCAGCTCACCAGGCGGGAGAAGCGAGCAGTACTTC.

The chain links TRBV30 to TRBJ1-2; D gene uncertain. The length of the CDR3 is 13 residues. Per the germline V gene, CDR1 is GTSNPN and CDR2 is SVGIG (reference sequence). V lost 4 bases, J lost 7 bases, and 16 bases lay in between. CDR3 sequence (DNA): TGTGCCTGGAACGAAGATAACCCAGGTGGCTACACCTTC. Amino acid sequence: CAWNEDNPGGYTF.

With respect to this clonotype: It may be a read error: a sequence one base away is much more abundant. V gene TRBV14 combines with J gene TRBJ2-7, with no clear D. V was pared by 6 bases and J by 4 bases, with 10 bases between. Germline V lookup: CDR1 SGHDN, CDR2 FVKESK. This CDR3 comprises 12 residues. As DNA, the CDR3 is TGTGCCAGCAGTCGGGCCAGGTACGAGCAGTACTTC. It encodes CASSRARYEQYF.

The CDR3 DNA sequence: TGTGCCAGCAGGCCATCTTTAGCGACACAAGAGACCCAGTACTTC. Amino acid sequence: CASRPSLATQETQYF. The gene calls are TRBV27 and TRBJ2-5; D is perhaps TRBD2 (5 bases). The CDR3 has 15 residues. Deletions cut 6 bases from V and 2 bases from J, with 16 bases between. Germline CDR1 MNHEY, CDR2 SMNVEV (reference sequence).

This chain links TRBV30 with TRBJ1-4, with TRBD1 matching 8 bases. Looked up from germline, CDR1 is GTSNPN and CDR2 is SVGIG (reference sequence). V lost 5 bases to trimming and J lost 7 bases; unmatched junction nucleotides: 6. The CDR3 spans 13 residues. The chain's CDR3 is CAWATGALEKLFF. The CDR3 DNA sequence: TGTGCCTGGGCGACAGGGGCCCTTGAAAAACTGTTTTTT.

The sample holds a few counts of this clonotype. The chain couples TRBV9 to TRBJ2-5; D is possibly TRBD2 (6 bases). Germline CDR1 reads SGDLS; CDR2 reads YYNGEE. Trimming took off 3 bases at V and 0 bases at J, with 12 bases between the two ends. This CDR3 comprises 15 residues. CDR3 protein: CASSEGGGNQETQYF. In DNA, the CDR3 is TGTGCCAGCAGCGAGGGCGGAGGGAACCAAGAGACCCAGTACTTC.

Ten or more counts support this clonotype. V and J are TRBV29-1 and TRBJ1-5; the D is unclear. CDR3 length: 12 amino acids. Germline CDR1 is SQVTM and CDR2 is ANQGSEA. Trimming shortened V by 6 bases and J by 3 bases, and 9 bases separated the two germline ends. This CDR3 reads CSVPWLNQPQHF. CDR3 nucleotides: TGCAGCGTCCCCTGGCTCAATCAGCCCCAGCATTTT.

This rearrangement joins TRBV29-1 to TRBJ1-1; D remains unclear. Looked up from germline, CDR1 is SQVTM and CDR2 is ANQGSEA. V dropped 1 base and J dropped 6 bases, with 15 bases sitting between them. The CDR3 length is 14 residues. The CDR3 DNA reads TGCAGCGTTGAAGGGACCGGCACTCTCCCTGAAGCTTTCTTT. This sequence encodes CSVEGTGTLPEAFF.

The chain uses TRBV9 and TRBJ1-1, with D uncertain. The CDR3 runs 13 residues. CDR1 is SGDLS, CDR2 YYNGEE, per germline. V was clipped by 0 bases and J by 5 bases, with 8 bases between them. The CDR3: CASSVDGETEAFF. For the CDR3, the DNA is TGTGCCAGCAGCGTAGACGGGGAGACTGAAGCTTTCTTT. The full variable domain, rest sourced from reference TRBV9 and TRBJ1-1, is DSGVTQTPKHLITATGQRVTLRCSPRSGDLSVYWYQQSLDQGLQFLIQYYNGEERAKGNILERFSAQQFPDLHSELNLSSLELGDSALYFCASSVDGETEAFFGQGTRLTVV.

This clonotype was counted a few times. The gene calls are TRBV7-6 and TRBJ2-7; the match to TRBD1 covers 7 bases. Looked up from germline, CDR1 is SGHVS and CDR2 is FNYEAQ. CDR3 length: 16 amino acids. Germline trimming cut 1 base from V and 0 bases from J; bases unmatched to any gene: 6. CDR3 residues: CASSLERGPRSYEQYF. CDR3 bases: TGTGCCAGCAGCTTAGAGAGGGGGCCCCGCTCCTACGAGCAGTACTTC.

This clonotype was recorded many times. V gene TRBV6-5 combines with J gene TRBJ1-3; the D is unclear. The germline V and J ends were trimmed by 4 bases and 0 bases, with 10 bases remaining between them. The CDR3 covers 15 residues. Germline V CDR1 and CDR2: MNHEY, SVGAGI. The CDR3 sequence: CASSSLLGSGNTIYF. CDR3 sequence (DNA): TGTGCCAGCAGTTCCCTACTTGGCTCTGGAAACACCATATATTTT.

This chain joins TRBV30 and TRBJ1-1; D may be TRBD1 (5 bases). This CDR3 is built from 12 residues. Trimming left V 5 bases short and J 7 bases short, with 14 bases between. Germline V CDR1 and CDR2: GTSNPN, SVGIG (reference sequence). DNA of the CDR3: TGTGCCTGGTCCGCCGGGGGTTATGAAGCTTTCTTT. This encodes CAWSAGGYEAFF.

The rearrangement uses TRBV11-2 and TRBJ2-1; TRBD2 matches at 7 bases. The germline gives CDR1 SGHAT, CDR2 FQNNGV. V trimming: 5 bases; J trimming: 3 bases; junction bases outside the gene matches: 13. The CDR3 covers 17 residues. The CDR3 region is CASSLSWGRASYNEQFF. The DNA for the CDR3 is TGTGCCAGCAGCCTCTCGTGGGGGAGGGCCAGCTACAATGAGCAGTTCTTC.

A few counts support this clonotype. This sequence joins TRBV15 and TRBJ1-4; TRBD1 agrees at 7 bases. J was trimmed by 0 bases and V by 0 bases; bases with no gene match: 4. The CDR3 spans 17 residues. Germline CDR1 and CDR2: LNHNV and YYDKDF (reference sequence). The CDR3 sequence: CATSRETGLATNEKLFF. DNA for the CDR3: TGTGCCACCAGCAGAGAGACAGGGCTCGCAACTAATGAAAAACTGTTTTTT.

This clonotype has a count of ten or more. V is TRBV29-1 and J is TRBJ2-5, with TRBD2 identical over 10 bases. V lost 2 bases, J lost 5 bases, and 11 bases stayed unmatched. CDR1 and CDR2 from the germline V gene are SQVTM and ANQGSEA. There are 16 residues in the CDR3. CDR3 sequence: CSVESGRARSAETQYF. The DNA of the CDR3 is TGCAGCGTTGAAAGCGGGAGGGCCCGGTCTGCCGAGACCCAGTACTTC.

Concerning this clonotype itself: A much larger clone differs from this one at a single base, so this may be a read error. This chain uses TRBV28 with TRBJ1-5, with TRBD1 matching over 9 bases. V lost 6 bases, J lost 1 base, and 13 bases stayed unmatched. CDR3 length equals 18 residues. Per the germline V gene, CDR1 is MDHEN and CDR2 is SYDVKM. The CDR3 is CASRGDREAPISNQPQHF. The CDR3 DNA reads TGTGCCAGCAGGGGGGACAGGGAGGCCCCTATAAGCAATCAGCCCCAGCATTTT.

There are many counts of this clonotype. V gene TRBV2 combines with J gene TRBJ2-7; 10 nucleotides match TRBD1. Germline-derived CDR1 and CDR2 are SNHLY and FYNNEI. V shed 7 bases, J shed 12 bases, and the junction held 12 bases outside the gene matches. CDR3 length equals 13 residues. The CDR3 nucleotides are TGTGCCAGCACCACGCCGGGACAGGGGATTACGTACTTC. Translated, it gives CASTTPGQGITYF.

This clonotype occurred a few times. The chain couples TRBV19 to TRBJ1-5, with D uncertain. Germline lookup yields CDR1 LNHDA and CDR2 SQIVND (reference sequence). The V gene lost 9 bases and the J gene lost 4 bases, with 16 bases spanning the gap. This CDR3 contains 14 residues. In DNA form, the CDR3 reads TGTGCCAGCAAACCGGGCCTACGAAATCAGCCCCAGCATTTT. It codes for CASKPGLRNQPQHF. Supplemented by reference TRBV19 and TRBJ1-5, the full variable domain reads DGGITQSPKYLFRKEGQNVTLSCEQNLNHDAMYWYRQDPGQGLRLIYYSQIVNDFQKGDIAEGYSVSREKKESFPLTVTSAQKNPTAFYLCASKPGLRNQPQHFGDGTRLSIL.

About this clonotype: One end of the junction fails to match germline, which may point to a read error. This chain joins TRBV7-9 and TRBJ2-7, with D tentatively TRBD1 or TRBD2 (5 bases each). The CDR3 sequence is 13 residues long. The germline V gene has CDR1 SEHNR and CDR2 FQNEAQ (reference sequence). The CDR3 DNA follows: TGTGCCAGCAGCTTAGCAGGGACCTACGAGCAGCACTTC. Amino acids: CASSLAGTYEQHF.

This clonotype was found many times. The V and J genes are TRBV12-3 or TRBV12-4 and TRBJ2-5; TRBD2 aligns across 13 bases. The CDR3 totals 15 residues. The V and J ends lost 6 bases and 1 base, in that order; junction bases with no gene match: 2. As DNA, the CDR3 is TGTGCCAGCAGGACTAGCGGGAGGTTCCAAGAGACCCAGTACTTC. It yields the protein CASRTSGRFQETQYF.

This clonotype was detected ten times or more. The CDR3 DNA reads TGTGCCAGCAGCCCGACAGGGCCCGGGGAGCTGTTTTTT. This translates into CASSPTGPGELFF. The J gene is TRBJ2-2, the V gene TRBV2; 7 positions match TRBD1. The V and J ends lost 6 bases and 6 bases, in that order; junction bases with no gene match: 4. Germline-derived CDR1 and CDR2 are SNHLY and FYNNEI. This CDR3 is 13 amino acids long.

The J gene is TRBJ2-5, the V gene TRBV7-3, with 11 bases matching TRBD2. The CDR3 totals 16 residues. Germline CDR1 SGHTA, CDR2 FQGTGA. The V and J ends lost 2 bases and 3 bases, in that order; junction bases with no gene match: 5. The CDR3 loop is CASSLPGTSGKETQYF. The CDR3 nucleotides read TGTGCCAGCAGCTTACCGGGGACTAGCGGAAAAGAGACCCAGTACTTC.

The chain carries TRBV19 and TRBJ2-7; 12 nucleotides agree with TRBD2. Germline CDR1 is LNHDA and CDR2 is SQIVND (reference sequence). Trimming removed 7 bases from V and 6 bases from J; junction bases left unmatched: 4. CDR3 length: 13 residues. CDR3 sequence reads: CASKLAGGFEQYF. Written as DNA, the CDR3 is TGTGCCAGTAAACTAGCGGGAGGATTCGAGCAGTACTTC.

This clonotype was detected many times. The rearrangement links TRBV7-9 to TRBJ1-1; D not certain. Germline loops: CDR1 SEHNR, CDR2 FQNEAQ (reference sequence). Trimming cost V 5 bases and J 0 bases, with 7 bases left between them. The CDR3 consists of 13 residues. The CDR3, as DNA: TGTGCCAGCAGCGAGGAGATGAACACTGAAGCTTTCTTT. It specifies CASSEEMNTEAFF.

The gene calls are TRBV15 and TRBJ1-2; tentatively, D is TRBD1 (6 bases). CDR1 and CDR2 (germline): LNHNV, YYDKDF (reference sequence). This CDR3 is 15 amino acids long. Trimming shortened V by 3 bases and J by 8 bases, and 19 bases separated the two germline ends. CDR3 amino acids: CATSSDPLGAGGYTF. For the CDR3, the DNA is TGTGCCACCAGCAGTGACCCTCTGGGGGCTGGCGGCTACACCTTC.